This TCR beta chain is from a study of Graves' ophthalmopathy and Graves' hyperthyroidism. The V and J ends lost 4 bases and 4 bases, in that order; junction bases with no gene match: 10. This CDR3 contains 16 residues. CDR1 and CDR2 from the germline V gene are SEHNR and FQNEAQ (reference sequence). The sample holds a few counts of this clonotype. For repertoire sequencing, the TCR beta CDR3 regions were amplified from RNA transcripts. HTBI primers were used in a first-round RT-PCR, which preceded a second-round multiplex PCR. TCRdb independently ran MiXCR on the multiplex PCR reads; one entry per CDR3 protein. The table records approximately 1.2 million distinct CDR3 sequences, approximately 35% of them present only once.

This chain links TRBV7-9 with TRBJ2-7; 10 bases agree with TRBD1. The source of this sequence is an adult man with Graves' hyperthyroidism. The sequenced material came from peripheral blood or thyroid tissue (not recorded which). DNA of the CDR3: TGTGCCAGCAGCTCTGGACAGGGGGTACACTCTTACGAGCAGTACTTC. It codes for CASSSGQGVHSYEQYF.